Presented here are 22 T cell receptor beta chains from one specimen sequenced in a study of breast tumors, draining lymph nodes, adjacent tissues (dated by TCRdb to between 2015 and 2016). The axillary draining lymph nodes of breast cancer patients were the source of the lymph node samples. Library preparation was by multiplex PCR. TCRdb names Illumina HiSeq 2000 as the instrument used. In TCRdb, the public reads were trimmed at Q25 with fastp and aligned with MiXCR, with productive beta chains retained. A single entry per CDR3 protein holds the most common genes and DNA from its merged rows. The sample table lists some 150,000 distinct CDR3 sequences, around 20% of them with a count of one. Jointly, the top ten make up roughly 2.7% of the sample. Specimen: axillary lymph node tissue. All receptors derive from a female donor with breast cancer. Some clones in this sample may be carry-over from other donors' samples.

In its sample, this clonotype was seen many times. The genes are TRBV20-1 and TRBJ2-7; D could derive from TRBD1 or TRBD2 (5 bases each). The germline gives CDR1 DFQATT, CDR2 SNEGSKA (reference sequence). Trimming left V 1 base short and J 0 bases short, with 13 bases between. This CDR3 is 15 amino acids long. CDR3 DNA: TGCAGTGCTAGAGTGGGGACCCGAGGCTCCTACGAGCAGTACTTC. Encoded protein: CSARVGTRGSYEQYF.

This clonotype was detected ten times or more. The chain employs TRBV7-6 and TRBJ2-5; TRBD1 agrees at 9 bases. The CDR3 spans 14 residues. V trimming: 1 base; J trimming: 3 bases; junction bases outside the gene matches: 0. Germline CDR1 SGHVS, CDR2 FNYEAQ. CDR3: CASSLGTGEETQYF. The CDR3, as DNA: TGTGCCAGCAGCTTAGGGACAGGGGAAGAGACCCAGTACTTC.

The table lists this clonotype with a few counts. The chain joins TRBV18 to TRBJ2-2, with 8 bases aligning to TRBD1. This CDR3 comprises 15 residues. V gave up 6 bases and J gave up 4 bases; unmatched junction bases: 7. Germline loops: CDR1 KGHSH, CDR2 LQKENI. The CDR3 sequence: CASSPGQGTTGELFF. The CDR3 nucleotides are TGTGCCAGCTCCCCAGGACAGGGAACCACCGGGGAGCTGTTTTTT.

Remarks on this clonotype: A read error may be the cause here, since a much bigger clone is one base away. The V call is TRBV12-5, the J call TRBJ1-3; TRBD1 agrees at 9 bases. Unmatched junction bases numbered 13, after V lost 8 bases and J lost 11 bases. This CDR3 contains 14 residues. Germline V CDR1 and CDR2: LGHNT, FRNRAP. CDR3 region: CASSTWGQGHAIYF. The CDR3 coding sequence is TGTGCTAGTTCGACTTGGGGACAGGGCCACGCCATATATTTT.

On this clonotype itself: Since a much larger clone is just one base distant, this may be a read error. CDR3 protein: CASSLGRGGGNQPQHF. CDR3 coding DNA: TGTGCCAGCAGTTTAGGGCGGGGAGGGGGCAATCAGCCCCAGCATTTT. The genes are TRBV12-3 or TRBV12-4 and TRBJ1-5; D might be TRBD1 (5 bases). CDR3 length: 16 amino acids. Trimming removed 1 base at V and 2 bases at J, with 12 bases between.

In this sample, this clonotype turned up many times. V is TRBV4-1 and J is TRBJ2-3; D call uncertain. The CDR3 extends over 14 amino acids. Per the germline V gene, CDR1 is MGHRA and CDR2 is YSYEKL. The V and J ends lost 4 bases and 3 bases respectively, with 11 bases between them. The CDR3 here is CASSLRYKTDTQYF. The CDR3 coding sequence is TGCGCCAGCAGCCTCCGATACAAGACAGATACGCAGTATTTT.

Details on this clonotype: Germline is not matched at one junction end, which may reflect a read error. The genes are TRBV24-1 and TRBJ2-3; D possibly corresponds to TRBD1 (5 bases). There are 14 residues in the CDR3. Germline CDR1 reads KGHDR; CDR2 reads SFDVKD. DNA for the CDR3: TGTGCCACCAGTGATACAAGGGGCACGGATACGCAGTATTTT. The encoded protein is CATSDTRGTDTQYF.

This clonotype was detected only once. Since a much larger clone is just one base distant, this may be a read error. The chain combines TRBV6-1 with TRBJ1-5; the D gene is possibly TRBD1 (5 bases). CDR3 length: 13 residues. Germline V CDR1 and CDR2: MNHNS, SASEGT. Trimming removed 7 bases from V and 6 bases from J, with 13 bases in between. The DNA of the CDR3 is TGTGCCAGCACCAGGGCCTTTAGTCAGCCCCAGCATTTT. It is translated as CASTRAFSQPQHF.

This clonotype has a handful of counts. This clone may be a read error of a much larger clone one base away. The chain joins TRBV5-8 to TRBJ2-3, with a weak D call TRBD2 (5 bases). This CDR3 comprises 14 residues. Germline assignment: CDR1 SGHTS and CDR2 YDEGEE. CDR3 region: CASSLGGVADTRYF. In DNA, the CDR3 is TGTGCCAGCAGCTTGGGGGGAGTGGCAGATACGCGGTATTTT.

Only a few counts were recorded for this clonotype. V and J are TRBV30 and TRBJ1-5; D might be TRBD1 (5 bases). The CDR3 consists of 15 residues. Looked up from germline, CDR1 is GTSNPN and CDR2 is SVGIG (reference sequence). Between the trimmed V and J ends, which lost 1 base and 4 bases, there was a span of 14 bases. The chain's CDR3 is CAWSDGTTENQPQHF. The CDR3, as DNA: TGTGCCTGGAGTGACGGGACCACCGAAAATCAGCCCCAGCATTTT.

This clonotype was observed at least ten times. The gene calls are TRBV2 and TRBJ2-2; the D is unclear. The CDR3 is 15 amino acids. CDR1 and CDR2 (germline): SNHLY, FYNNEI. V lost 6 bases to trimming and J lost 5 bases, with 16 bases between them. Here the CDR3 reads CASSYSFGRTGELFF. CDR3 nucleotides: TGTGCCAGCAGCTATTCCTTCGGGCGGACCGGGGAGCTGTTTTTT.

Remarks on this clonotype: A much larger clonotype is one base distant, so this may be a read error. This chain joins TRBV20-1 and TRBJ2-3; D is unclear. V lost 8 bases and J 1 base, leaving 7 bases between the germline ends. Germline CDR1 is DFQATT and CDR2 is SNEGSKA (reference sequence). The CDR3 is made up of 11 amino acids. The CDR3 sequence: CSFIGTDTQYF. CDR3 DNA: TGCAGTTTCATTGGCACAGATACGCAGTATTTT.

V is TRBV10-3 and J is TRBJ2-7, with TRBD2 as a possible D gene (7 bases). The CDR3 is made up of 16 amino acids. V lost 3 bases and J 4 bases, leaving 19 bases between the germline ends. Per germline, CDR1 ENHRY and CDR2 SYGVKD. This chain's CDR3 is CAISEGGGAVGYEQYF. The CDR3 nucleotides read TGTGCCATCAGTGAAGGGGGAGGGGCGGTAGGATACGAGCAGTACTTC.

In this sample, this clonotype turned up many times. The CDR3 reads CASSGGLAGDNEQFF. For the CDR3, the DNA is TGTGCCAGCAGCGGGGGACTAGCGGGAGACAATGAGCAGTTCTTC. The chain joins TRBV9 to TRBJ2-1; 14 bases fit TRBD2. The CDR3 has 15 residues. Germline CDR1 SGDLS, CDR2 YYNGEE. V trimming: 3 bases; J trimming: 5 bases; junction bases outside the gene matches: 1.

As concerns this clonotype: A read error may explain this, as a much larger clone is one base away. The gene calls are TRBV11-2 and TRBJ2-3; D ambiguous. V gave up 5 bases and J gave up 4 bases, with 10 bases separating them. Germline values: CDR1 SGHAT, CDR2 FQNNGV. The CDR3 totals 13 residues. The CDR3, as DNA: TGTGCCAGCAGCGTAGCTAGTGCAGATACGCAGTATTTT. This encodes CASSVASADTQYF. The full variable domain, with the rest looked up from reference TRBV11-2 and TRBJ2-3, is EAGVAQSPRYKIIEKRQSVAFWCNPISGHATLYWYQQILGQGPKLLIQFQNNGVVDDSQLPKDRFSAERLKGVDSTLKIQPAKLEDSAVYLCASSVASADTQYFGPGTRLTVL.

This clonotype was observed at least ten times. The CDR3 loop is CASSPGYNEQFF. The CDR3 region has the DNA TGTGCCAGCAGCCCTGGATACAATGAGCAGTTCTTC. The chain carries TRBV3-1 and TRBJ2-1, with D uncertain. Trimming removed 4 bases from V and 4 bases from J, with 5 bases in between. The germline CDR1 and CDR2 sequences are LGHDT and YNNKEL (reference sequence). This CDR3 contains 12 residues.

The chain joins TRBV28 to TRBJ2-2, with 9 bases lining up with TRBD2. CDR3 length equals 16 residues. The germline CDR1 and CDR2 sequences are MDHEN and SYDVKM. V dropped 5 bases and J dropped 2; count of bases not matched to a gene: 6. CDR3 protein: CASSPGLATNTGELFF. DNA of the CDR3: TGTGCCAGCAGTCCTGGACTAGCGACCAACACCGGGGAGCTGTTTTTT.

At least ten counts were recorded for this clonotype. The chain couples TRBV20-1 to TRBJ2-3; D not certain. Trimming stripped 0 bases from V and 4 bases from J, with 5 bases between. The CDR3 covers 12 residues. Looked up from germline, CDR1 is DFQATT and CDR2 is SNEGSKA (reference sequence). This chain's CDR3 is CSARERSDTQYF. The CDR3, as DNA: TGCAGTGCTAGAGAGCGGTCAGATACGCAGTATTTT.

The CDR3 DNA sequence: TGTGCCAGCAGTTACTCATCTAGCGGGATGATCACAGATACGCAGTATTTT. Translated, it gives CASSYSSSGMITDTQYF. The gene calls are TRBV6-6 and TRBJ2-3; the match to TRBD2 covers 9 bases. Germline CDR1 MNHNY, CDR2 SVGAGI (reference sequence). The CDR3 totals 17 residues. The junction had 6 bases not matched to a gene; V was cut back by 0 bases and J by 2 bases.

This clonotype turned up a few times. This chain links TRBV28 with TRBJ2-3; 10 nucleotides match TRBD1. The germline gives CDR1 MDHEN, CDR2 SYDVKM. There are 16 residues in the CDR3. With V trimmed by 0 bases and J by 6 bases, 6 bases remained unmatched. The CDR3 DNA sequence: TGTGCCAGCAGTTTATGGACAGGGGGCAATTCGGATACGCAGTATTTT. Protein product: CASSLWTGGNSDTQYF.

Notes on this clonotype: A much larger clone lies one base from this, so it may be a read error. The chain uses TRBV29-1 and TRBJ2-7; D not resolved. The CDR3 is 15 amino acids. Germline V gene lookup returns CDR1 SQVTM and CDR2 ANQGSEA. Trimming cost V 4 bases and J 2 bases, with 18 bases left between them. In nucleotides, the CDR3 is TGCAGCGTTGTGATGGGCCAGAGTAGTACCTACGAGCAGTACTTC. Residues: CSVVMGQSSTYEQYF.

This clonotype has only a few counts. The rearrangement uses TRBV30 and TRBJ2-1; 9 nucleotides align to TRBD2. The V and J ends lost 4 bases and 7 bases, in that order; junction bases with no gene match: 11. Germline V gene lookup returns CDR1 GTSNPN and CDR2 SVGIG (reference sequence). The CDR3 extends over 15 amino acids. The CDR3 loop reads CAWTRLAGLANEQFF. The CDR3 coding sequence is TGTGCCTGGACCCGGCTAGCGGGATTGGCGAATGAGCAGTTCTTC.